The sequence of this T cell receptor beta chain was determined in a study of technical replicates of blood from a few donors. The method was immunoSEQ multiplex PCR; TCRdb's version includes in-frame clones alone and lacks a portion of them. This sample yields 50,000 to 80,000 clones, of which approximately 87% are seen a single time; approximately 4.5% belongs to the top ten. With 1 base removed from V and 2 bases from J, the gap between germline ends came to 17 bases. The CDR3 extends over 17 amino acids. Germline CDR1 reads LGHNA; CDR2 reads YSLEER. The V gene is TRBV4-3, the J gene TRBJ2-5, with D unresolved. The sequencing input was PBMCs. This receptor was taken from a human donor in good health. Some clones in this sample may be carry-over from other donors' samples. CDR3: CASSQGGALGGQETQYF. The CDR3 region has the DNA TGCGCCAGCAGCCAAGGCGGAGCCTTAGGCGGACAAGAGACCCAGTACTTC.